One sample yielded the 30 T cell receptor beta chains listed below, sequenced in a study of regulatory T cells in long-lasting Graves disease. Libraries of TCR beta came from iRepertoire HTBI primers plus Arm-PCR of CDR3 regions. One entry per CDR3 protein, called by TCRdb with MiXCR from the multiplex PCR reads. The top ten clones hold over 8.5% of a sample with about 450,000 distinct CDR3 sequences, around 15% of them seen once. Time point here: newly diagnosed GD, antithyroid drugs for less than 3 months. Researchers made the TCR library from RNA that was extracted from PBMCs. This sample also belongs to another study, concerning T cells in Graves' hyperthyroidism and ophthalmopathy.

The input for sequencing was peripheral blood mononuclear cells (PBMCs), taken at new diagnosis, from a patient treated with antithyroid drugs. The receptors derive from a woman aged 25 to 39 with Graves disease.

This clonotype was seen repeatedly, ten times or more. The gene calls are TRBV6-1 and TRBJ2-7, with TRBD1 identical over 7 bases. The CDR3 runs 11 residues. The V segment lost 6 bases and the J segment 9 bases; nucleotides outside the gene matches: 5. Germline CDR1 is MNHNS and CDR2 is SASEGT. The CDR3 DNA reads TGTGCCAGCAGCCAACGGGACAGGCAGTACTTC. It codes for CASSQRDRQYF.

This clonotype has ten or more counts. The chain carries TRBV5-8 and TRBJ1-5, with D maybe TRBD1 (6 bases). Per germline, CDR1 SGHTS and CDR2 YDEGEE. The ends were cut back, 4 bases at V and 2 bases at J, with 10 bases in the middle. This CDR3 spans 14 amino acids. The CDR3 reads CASSVGQRNQPQHF. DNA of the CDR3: TGTGCCAGCAGCGTCGGACAGCGCAATCAGCCCCAGCATTTT.

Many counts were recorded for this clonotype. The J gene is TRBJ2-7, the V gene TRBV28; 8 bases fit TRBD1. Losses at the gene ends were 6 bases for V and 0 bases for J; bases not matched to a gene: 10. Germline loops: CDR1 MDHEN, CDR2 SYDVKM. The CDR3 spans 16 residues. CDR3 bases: TGTGCCAGCAGGTCTGCCACAGGGGGGAGCTCCTACGAGCAGTACTTC. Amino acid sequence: CASRSATGGSSYEQYF. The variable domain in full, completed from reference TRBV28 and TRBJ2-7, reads DVKVTQSSRYLVKRTGEKVFLECVQDMDHENMFWYRQDPGLGLRLIYFSYDVKMKEKGDIPEGYSVSREKKERFSLILESASTNQTSMYLCASRSATGGSSYEQYFGPGTRLTVT.

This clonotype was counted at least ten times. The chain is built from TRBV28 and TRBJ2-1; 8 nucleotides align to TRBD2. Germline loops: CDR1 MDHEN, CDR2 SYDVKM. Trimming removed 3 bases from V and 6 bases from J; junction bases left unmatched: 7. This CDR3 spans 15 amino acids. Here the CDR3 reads CASSFSAGGLNEQFF. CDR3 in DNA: TGTGCCAGCAGTTTTAGCGCGGGAGGTCTCAATGAGCAGTTCTTC.

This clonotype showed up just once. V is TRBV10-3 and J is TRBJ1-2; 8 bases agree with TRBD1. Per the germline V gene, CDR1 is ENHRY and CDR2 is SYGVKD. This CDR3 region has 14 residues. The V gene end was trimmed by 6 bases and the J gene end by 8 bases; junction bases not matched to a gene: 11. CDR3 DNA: TGTGCCATCAGGGCCGACAGGGGAGGGAGCGGCTACACCTTC. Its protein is CAIRADRGGSGYTF.

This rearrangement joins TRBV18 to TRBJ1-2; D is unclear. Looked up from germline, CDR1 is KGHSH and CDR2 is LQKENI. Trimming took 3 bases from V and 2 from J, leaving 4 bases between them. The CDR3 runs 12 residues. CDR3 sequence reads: CASSPDNYGYTF. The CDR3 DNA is TGTGCCAGCTCACCTGACAACTATGGCTACACCTTC. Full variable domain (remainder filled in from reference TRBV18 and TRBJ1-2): NAGVMQNPRHLVRRRGQEARLRCSPMKGHSHVYWYRQLPEEGLKFMVYLQKENIIDESGMPKERFSAEFPKEGPSILRIQQVVRGDSAAYFCASSPDNYGYTFGSGTRLTVV.

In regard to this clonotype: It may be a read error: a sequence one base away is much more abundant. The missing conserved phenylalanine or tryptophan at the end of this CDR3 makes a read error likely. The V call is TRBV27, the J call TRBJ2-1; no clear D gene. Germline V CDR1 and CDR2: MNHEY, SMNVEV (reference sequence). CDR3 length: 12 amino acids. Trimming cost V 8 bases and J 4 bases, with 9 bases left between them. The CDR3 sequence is CASETPYNEQFL. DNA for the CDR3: TGTGCCAGCGAAACACCGTACAATGAGCAGTTCCTC.

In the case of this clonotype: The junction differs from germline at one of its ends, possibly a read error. CDR3 in amino acids: CASNQVLTNEQFF. CDR3 bases: TGTGCCAGCAACCAAGTTCTTACCAATGAGCAGTTCTTC. The chain carries TRBV3-1 and TRBJ2-1, with unresolved D. The germline gives CDR1 LGHDT, CDR2 YNNKEL (reference sequence). This CDR3 contains 13 residues.

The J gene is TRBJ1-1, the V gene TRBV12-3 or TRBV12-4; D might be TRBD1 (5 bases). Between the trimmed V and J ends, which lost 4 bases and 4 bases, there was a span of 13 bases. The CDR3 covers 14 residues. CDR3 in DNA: TGTGCCAGCAGTTCGGGACTAAGAGGCACTGAAGCTTTCTTT. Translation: CASSSGLRGTEAFF.

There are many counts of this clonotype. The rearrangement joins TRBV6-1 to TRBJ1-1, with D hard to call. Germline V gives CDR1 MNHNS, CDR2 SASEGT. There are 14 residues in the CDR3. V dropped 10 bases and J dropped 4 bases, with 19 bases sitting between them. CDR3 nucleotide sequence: TGTGCCACCCTACCGACGCGTCGGAGCACTGAAGCTTTCTTT. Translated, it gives CATLPTRRSTEAFF.

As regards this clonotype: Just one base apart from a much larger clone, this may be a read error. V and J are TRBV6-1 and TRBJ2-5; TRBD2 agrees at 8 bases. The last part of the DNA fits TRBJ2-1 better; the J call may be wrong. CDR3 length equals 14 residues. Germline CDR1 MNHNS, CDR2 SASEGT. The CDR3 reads CASRIAGPYSEQFF. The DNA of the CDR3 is TGTGCCAGTAGGATAGCGGGACCCTACAGTGAGCAGTTCTTC.

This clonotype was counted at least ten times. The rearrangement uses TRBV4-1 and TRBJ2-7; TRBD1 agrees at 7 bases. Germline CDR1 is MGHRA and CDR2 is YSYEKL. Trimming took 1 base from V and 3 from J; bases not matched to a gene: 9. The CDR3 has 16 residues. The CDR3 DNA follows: TGCGCCAGCAGCCAAGTGGGAGACAGGGAGTACTACGAGCAGTACTTC. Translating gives CASSQVGDREYYEQYF.

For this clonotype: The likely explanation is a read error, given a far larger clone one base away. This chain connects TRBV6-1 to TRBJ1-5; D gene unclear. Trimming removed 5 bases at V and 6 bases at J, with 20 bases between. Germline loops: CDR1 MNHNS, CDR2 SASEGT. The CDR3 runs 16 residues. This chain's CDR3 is CASSYPTRGTSQPQHF. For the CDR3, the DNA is TGTGCCAGCAGTTACCCAACGCGGGGAACAAGTCAGCCCCAGCATTTT.

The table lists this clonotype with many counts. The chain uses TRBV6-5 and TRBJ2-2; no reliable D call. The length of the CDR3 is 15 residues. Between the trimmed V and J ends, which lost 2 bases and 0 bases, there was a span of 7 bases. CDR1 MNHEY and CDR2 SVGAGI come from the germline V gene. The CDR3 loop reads CASSYLDANTGELFF. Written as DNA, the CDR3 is TGTGCCAGCAGTTACCTTGACGCGAACACCGGGGAGCTGTTTTTT.

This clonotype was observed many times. CDR3 sequence (DNA): TGTGCCAGCAGTTCCCGGGACCAAGAGACCCAGTACTTC. Translation: CASSSRDQETQYF. The genes are TRBV27 and TRBJ2-5; D remains unclear. Germline-derived CDR1 and CDR2 are MNHEY and SMNVEV (reference sequence). The CDR3 is made up of 13 amino acids. The V end was cut by 4 bases, the J end by 0 bases, with 6 bases between.

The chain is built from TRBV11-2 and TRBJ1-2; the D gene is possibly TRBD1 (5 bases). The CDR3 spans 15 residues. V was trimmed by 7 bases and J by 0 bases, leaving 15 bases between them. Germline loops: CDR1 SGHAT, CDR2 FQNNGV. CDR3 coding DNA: TGTGCCAGCATCGGGACTCAGGGAGCTAACTATGGCTACACCTTC. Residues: CASIGTQGANYGYTF.

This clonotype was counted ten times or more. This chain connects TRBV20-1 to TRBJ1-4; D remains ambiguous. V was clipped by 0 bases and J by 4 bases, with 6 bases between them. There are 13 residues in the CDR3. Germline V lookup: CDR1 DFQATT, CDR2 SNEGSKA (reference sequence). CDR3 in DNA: TGCAGTGCTAGAGACGGCAGTAATGAAAAACTGTTTTTT. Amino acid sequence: CSARDGSNEKLFF.

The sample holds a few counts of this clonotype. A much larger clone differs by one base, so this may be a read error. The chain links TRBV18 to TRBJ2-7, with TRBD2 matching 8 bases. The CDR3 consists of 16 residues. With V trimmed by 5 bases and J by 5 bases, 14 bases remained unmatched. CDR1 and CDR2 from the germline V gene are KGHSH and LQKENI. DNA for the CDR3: TGTGCCAGCTCATTCCCCCCAAGCGGGAGAAATGACGAGCAGTACTTC. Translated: CASSFPPSGRNDEQYF.

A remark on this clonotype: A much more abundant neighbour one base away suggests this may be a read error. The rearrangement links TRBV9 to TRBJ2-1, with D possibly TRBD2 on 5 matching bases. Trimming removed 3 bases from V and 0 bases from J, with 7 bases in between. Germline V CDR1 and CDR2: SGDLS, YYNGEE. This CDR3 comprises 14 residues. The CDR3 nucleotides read TGTGCCAGCAGCGGCGGACTCTCCTACAATGAGCAGTTCTTC. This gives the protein CASSGGLSYNEQFF.

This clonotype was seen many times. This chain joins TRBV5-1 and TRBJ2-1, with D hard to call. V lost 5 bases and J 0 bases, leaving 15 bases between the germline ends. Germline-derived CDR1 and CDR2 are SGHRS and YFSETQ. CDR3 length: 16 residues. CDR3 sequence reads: CASSFDPSLSYNEQFF. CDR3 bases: TGCGCCAGCAGTTTCGACCCATCACTCTCCTACAATGAGCAGTTCTTC.

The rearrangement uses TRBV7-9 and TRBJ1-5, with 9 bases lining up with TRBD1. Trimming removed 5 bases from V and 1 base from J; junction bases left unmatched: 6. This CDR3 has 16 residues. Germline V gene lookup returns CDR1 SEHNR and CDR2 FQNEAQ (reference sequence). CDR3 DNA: TGTGCCAGCAGCCCGGGGGACAGGGCAAGCAATCAGCCCCAGCATTTT. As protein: CASSPGDRASNQPQHF.

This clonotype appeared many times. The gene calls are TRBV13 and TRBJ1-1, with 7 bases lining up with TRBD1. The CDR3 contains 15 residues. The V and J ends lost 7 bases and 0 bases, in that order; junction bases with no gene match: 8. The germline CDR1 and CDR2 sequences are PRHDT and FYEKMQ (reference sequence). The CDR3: CASTNAGQMNTEAFF. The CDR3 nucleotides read TGTGCCAGCACCAACGCGGGACAGATGAACACTGAAGCTTTCTTT.

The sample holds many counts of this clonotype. The DNA for the CDR3 is TGTGCCAGCAGAGGTAAGGTCTACAATGAGCAGTTCTTC. As protein: CASRGKVYNEQFF. This chain joins TRBV6-1 and TRBJ2-1; D not resolved. Germline V lookup: CDR1 MNHNS, CDR2 SASEGT. The CDR3 runs to 13 residues. V was clipped by 6 bases and J by 3 bases, with 9 bases between them.

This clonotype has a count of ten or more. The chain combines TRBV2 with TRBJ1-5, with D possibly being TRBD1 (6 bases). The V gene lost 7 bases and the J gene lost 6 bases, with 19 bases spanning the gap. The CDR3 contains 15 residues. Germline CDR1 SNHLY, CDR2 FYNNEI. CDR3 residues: CASTPGTTRSQPQHF. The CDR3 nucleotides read TGTGCCAGCACCCCCGGGACAACCAGAAGTCAGCCCCAGCATTTT.

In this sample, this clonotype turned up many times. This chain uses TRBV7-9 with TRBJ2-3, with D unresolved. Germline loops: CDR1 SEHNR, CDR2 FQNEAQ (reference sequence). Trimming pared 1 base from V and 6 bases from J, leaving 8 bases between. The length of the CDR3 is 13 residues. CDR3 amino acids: CASSLGLRDTQYF. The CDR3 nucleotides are TGTGCCAGCAGCTTAGGGTTGAGGGATACGCAGTATTTT.

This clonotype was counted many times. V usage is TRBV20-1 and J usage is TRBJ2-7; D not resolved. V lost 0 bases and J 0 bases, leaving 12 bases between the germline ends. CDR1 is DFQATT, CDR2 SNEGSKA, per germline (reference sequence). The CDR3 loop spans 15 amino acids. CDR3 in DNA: TGCAGTGCTAGAGATGCCCACCCTGGCTCCTACGAGCAGTACTTC. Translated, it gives CSARDAHPGSYEQYF.

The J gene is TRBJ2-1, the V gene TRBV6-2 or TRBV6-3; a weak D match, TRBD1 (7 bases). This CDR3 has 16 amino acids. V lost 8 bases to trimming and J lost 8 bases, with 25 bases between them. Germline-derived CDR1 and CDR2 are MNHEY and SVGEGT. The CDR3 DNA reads TGTGCCAGCTCTCTAGGGGCCAGAGGAGGGGGCTATGAGCAGTTCTTC. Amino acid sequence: CASSLGARGGGYEQFF.

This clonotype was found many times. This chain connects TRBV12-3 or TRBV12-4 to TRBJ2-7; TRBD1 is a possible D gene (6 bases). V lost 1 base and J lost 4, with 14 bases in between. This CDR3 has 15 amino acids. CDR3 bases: TGTGCCAGCAGTTTAGTTGGGGACAAGTCATACGAGCAGTACTTC. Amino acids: CASSLVGDKSYEQYF.

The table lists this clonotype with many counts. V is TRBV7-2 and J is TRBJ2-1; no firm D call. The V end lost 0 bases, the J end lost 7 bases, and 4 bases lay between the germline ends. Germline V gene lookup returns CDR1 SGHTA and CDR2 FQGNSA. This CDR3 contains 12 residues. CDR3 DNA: TGTGCCAGCAGCTTAGCGGAAAATGAGCAGTTCTTC. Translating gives CASSLAENEQFF.

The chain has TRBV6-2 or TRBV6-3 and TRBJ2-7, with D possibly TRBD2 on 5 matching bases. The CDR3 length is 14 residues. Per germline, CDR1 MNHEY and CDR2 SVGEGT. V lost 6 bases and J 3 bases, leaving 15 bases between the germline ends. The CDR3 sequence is CASRQADGNYEQYF. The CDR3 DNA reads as TGTGCCAGCAGACAAGCCGACGGGAACTACGAGCAGTACTTC.